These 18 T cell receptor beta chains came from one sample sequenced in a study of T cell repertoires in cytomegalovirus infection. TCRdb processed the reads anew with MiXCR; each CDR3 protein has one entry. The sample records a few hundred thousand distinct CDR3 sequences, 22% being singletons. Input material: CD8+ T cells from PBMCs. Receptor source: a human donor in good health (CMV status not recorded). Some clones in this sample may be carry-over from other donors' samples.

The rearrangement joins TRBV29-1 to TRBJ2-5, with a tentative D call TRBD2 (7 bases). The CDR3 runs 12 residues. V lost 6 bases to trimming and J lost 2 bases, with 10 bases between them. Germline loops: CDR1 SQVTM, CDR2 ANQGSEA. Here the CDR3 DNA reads TGCAGCGTCCGGGGGGCTCAAGAGACCCAGTACTTC. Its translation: CSVRGAQETQYF.

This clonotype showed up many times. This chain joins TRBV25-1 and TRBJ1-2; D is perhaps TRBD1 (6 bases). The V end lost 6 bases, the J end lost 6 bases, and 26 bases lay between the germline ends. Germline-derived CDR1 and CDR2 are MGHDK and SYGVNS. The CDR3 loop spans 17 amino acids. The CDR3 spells CASRGPLPGDEKDGYTF. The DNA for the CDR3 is TGTGCCAGCAGGGGCCCCCTCCCAGGGGACGAAAAGGATGGCTACACCTTC.

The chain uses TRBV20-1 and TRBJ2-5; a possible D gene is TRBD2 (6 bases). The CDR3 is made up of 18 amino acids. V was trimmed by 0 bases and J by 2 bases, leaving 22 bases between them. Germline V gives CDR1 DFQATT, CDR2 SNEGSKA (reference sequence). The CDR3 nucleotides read TGCAGTGCTAGAGACACCCGGGCTTTGGGGGGAGAACAAGAGACCCAGTACTTC. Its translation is CSARDTRALGGEQETQYF.

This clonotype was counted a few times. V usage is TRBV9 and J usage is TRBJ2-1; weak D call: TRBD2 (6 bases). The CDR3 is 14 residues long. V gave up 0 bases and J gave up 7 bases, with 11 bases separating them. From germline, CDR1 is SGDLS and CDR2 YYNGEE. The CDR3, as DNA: TGTGCCAGCAGCGTAGGGGACTCCCGGAATGAGCAGTTCTTC. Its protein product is CASSVGDSRNEQFF.

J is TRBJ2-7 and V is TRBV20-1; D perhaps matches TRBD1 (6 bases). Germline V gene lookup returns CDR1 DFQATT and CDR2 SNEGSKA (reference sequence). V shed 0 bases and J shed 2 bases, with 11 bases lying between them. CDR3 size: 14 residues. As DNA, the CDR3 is TGCAGTGCTAGAGAGAGGGACAAGACCTACGAGCAGTACTTC. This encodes CSARERDKTYEQYF.

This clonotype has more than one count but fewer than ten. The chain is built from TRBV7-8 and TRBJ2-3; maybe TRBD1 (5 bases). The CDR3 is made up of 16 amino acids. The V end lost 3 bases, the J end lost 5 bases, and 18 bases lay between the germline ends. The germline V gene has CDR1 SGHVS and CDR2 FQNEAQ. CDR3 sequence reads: CASSFERGLAGDTQYF. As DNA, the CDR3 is TGTGCCAGCAGCTTCGAAAGGGGCCTTGCAGGAGATACGCAGTATTTT.

CDR3 coding DNA: TGTGCCAGCAGCCCAAGGACAGGGGAAAGGTACAATGAGCAGTTCTTC. Protein product: CASSPRTGERYNEQFF. This chain joins TRBV7-9 and TRBJ2-1, with 9 bases lining up with TRBD1. CDR3 length: 16 residues. The germline gives CDR1 SEHNR, CDR2 FQNEAQ (reference sequence). V shed 5 bases and J 4 bases; nucleotides not matched to a gene: 9.

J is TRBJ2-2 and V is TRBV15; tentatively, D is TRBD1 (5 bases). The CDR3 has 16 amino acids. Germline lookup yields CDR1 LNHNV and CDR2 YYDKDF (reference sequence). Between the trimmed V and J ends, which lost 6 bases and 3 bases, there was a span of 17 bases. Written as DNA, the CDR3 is TGTGCCACCAGGGCAACTACGGACACGTACACCGGGGAGCTGTTTTTT. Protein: CATRATTDTYTGELFF.

CDR3 coding DNA: TGCAGCGTTGACGGGGGGTTCTACAATGAGCAGTTCTTC. Amino acid sequence: CSVDGGFYNEQFF. The V call is TRBV29-1, the J call TRBJ2-1, with TRBD2 matching 7 bases. Losses at the gene ends were 3 bases for V and 3 bases for J; bases not matched to a gene: 2. The CDR3 runs to 13 residues. Germline assignment: CDR1 SQVTM and CDR2 ANQGSEA.

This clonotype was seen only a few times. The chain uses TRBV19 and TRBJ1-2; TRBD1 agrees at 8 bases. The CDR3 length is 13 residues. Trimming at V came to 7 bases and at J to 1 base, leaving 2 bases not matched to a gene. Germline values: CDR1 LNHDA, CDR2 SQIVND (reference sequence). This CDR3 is CASIGQGNYGYTF. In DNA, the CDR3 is TGTGCCAGTATCGGACAGGGTAACTATGGCTACACCTTC.

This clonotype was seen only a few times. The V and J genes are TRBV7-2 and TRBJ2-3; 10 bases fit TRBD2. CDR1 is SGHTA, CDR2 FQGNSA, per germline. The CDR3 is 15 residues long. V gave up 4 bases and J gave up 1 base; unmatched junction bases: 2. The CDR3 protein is CASSSSGGRTDTQYF. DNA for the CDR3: TGTGCCAGCAGCTCTAGCGGGGGACGCACAGATACGCAGTATTTT.

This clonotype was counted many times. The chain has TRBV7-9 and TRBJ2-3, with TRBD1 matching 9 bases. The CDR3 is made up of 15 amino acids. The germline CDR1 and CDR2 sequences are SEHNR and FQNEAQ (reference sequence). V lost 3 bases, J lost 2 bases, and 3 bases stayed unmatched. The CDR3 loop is CASSFRDRVTDTQYF. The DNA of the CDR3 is TGTGCCAGCAGCTTCCGGGACAGGGTCACAGATACGCAGTATTTT.

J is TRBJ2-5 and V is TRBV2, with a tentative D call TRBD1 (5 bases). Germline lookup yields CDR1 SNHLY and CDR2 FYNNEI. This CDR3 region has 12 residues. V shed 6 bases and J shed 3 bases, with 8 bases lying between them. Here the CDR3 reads CASRDTEETQYF. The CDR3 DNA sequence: TGTGCCAGCAGGGACACCGAAGAGACCCAGTACTTC.

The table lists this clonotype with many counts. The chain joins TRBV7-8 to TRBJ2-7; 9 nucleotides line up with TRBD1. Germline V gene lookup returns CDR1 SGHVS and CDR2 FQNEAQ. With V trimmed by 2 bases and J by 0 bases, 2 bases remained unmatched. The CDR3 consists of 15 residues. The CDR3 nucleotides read TGTGCCAGCAGCTTAAGGGGACAGGGCTCCTACGAGCAGTACTTC. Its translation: CASSLRGQGSYEQYF.

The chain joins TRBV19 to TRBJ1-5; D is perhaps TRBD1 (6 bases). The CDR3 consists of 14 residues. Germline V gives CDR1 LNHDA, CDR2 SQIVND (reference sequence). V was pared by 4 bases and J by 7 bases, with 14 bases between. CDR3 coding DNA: TGTGCCAGTAGTAACCAGGGGAAAGGACAGCCCCAGCATTTT. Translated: CASSNQGKGQPQHF.

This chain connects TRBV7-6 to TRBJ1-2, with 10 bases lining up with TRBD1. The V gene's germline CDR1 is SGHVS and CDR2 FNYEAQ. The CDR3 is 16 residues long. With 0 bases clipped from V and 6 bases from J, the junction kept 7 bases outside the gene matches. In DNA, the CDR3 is TGTGCCAGCAGCTTAGCCTACGGGACAGGGGAGGATGGCTACACCTTC. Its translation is CASSLAYGTGEDGYTF.

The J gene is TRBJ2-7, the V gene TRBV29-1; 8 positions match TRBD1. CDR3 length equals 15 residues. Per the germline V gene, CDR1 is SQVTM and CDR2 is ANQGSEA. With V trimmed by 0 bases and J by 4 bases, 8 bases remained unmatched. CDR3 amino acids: CSVEDLQGAGYEQYF. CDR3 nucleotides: TGCAGCGTTGAAGATCTTCAGGGGGCCGGGTACGAGCAGTACTTC.

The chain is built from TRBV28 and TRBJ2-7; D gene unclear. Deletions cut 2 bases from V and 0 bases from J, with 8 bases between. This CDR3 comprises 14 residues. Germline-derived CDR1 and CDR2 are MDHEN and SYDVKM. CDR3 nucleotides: TGTGCCAGCAGTTTAGGATTTCACTCCTACGAGCAGTACTTC. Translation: CASSLGFHSYEQYF. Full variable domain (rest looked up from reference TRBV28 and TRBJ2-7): DVKVTQSSRYLVKRTGEKVFLECVQDMDHENMFWYRQDPGLGLRLIYFSYDVKMKEKGDIPEGYSVSREKKERFSLILESASTNQTSMYLCASSLGFHSYEQYFGPGTRLTVT.